These T cell receptor beta chains were read from a single sample in a study of T cell responses to AZD1222 COVID-19 vaccine. Profiling relied on immunoSEQ multiplex PCR, and the TCRdb table lists in-frame clones only, not all of them. Among approximately 64,000 clones, roughly 84% were seen once, and the ten largest hold about 7%. The sequencing here drew on peripheral blood, taken on day 0 of AZD1222 vaccination. The receptors here all came from an adult in good health. Both conserved end residues are part of each CDR3. Fields, in order: D gene, V gene, clone size, J gene, CDR3 protein, CDR3 DNA. D genes are given only for firm matches. Clone size is stated in some rows and not others, as once, few, many or a class when expanded.

-	TRBV30	-	TRBJ2-7	CAWSALTGQYEQYF	TGTGCCTGGAGCGCTTTAACGGGACAATACGAGCAGTACTTC
-	TRBV3-1/TRBV3-2	-	TRBJ1-3	CASSPSRLGEIPFSGNTIYF	TGTGCCAGCAGCCCCTCCCGCCTAGGAGAGATTCCCTTCTCTGGAAACACCATATATTTT
-	TRBV27	-	TRBJ1-2	CASSFGAGLDYGYTF	TGTGCCAGCAGTTTCGGGGCAGGGTTGGACTATGGCTACACCTTC
-	TRBV4-1	-	TRBJ2-7	CASSPSPFNEQYF	TGCGCCAGCAGCCCGTCCCCATTTAACGAGCAGTACTTC
TRBD1	TRBV5-4	-	TRBJ1-6	CASSLLGQGDSPLHF	TGTGCCAGCAGCTTGCTAGGACAGGGTGATTCACCCCTCCACTTT
-	TRBV7-9	-	TRBJ2-3	CASSLDRESTDTQYF	TGTGCCAGCAGCTTAGACAGGGAAAGCACAGATACGCAGTATTTT
TRBD1	TRBV24-1	-	TRBJ1-2	CATSGGQDYGYTF	TGTGCCACCAGTGGGGGACAGGATTATGGCTACACCTTC
TRBD2	TRBV7-2	-	TRBJ2-5	CASSYDLAGGSGETQYF	TGTGCCAGCAGCTACGATTTAGCGGGGGGGAGTGGGGAGACCCAGTACTTC
-	TRBV3-1/TRBV3-2	-	TRBJ2-7	CASTRGGVHEQYF	TGTGCCAGCACCAGAGGGGGGGTCCACGAGCAGTACTTC
-	TRBV2	-	TRBJ1-5	CASSVEGFGQPQHF	TGTGCCAGCAGTGTTGAAGGATTTGGGCAGCCCCAGCATTTT
TRBD2	TRBV6-4	few	TRBJ2-1	CASSTTSGGYNEQFF	TGTGCCAGCAGTACTACTAGCGGGGGGTACAATGAGCAGTTCTTC
-	TRBV19	-	TRBJ2-1	CASSIDQGINEQFF	TGTGCCAGTAGTATAGACCAGGGAATCAATGAGCAGTTCTTC
-	TRBV28	-	TRBJ2-3	CASRDPPSITQYF	TGTGCCAGCAGGGACCCTCCCTCGATAACGCAGTATTTT
-	TRBV23-1	-	TRBJ1-5	CASSQLRQDSHSNQPQHF	TGCGCCAGCAGTCAATTGAGGCAGGACTCCCATAGCAATCAGCCCCAGCATTTT
TRBD1	TRBV27	-	TRBJ1-5	CASSRYSGTDVNQPQHF	TGTGCCAGCAGTCGATACTCCGGGACAGACGTAAATCAGCCCCAGCATTTT